Presented here are 26 T cell receptor beta chains from one specimen sequenced in a study of T cell responses to AZD1222 COVID-19 vaccine. TCRdb's table, derived via immunoSEQ multiplex PCR, lists solely in-frame clones and lacks some. The sample lists roughly 140,000 clones; approximately 90% were seen once. The sample here was peripheral blood, taken on day 0 of AZD1222 vaccination. These receptors came from an adult in good health.

This clone was found once. CDR3 DNA: TGTGCCAGCGTAGGGAATTCGTATGGCTACACCTTC. This encodes CASVGNSYGYTF. The genes are TRBV2 and TRBJ1-2; D unclear. Trimming stripped 8 bases from V and 5 bases from J, with 12 bases between. This CDR3 spans 12 amino acids. Germline-derived CDR1 and CDR2 are SNHLY and FYNNEI.

The V and J genes are TRBV5-4 and TRBJ2-1; D unresolved. Trimming pared 0 bases from V and 8 bases from J, leaving 6 bases between. The CDR3 has 12 amino acids. Germline assignment: CDR1 SGHNT and CDR2 YYREEE (reference sequence). CDR3 bases: TGTGCCAGCAGCTTGGGGCGTGATGAGCAGTTCTTC. This gives the protein CASSLGRDEQFF.

The DNA of the CDR3 is TGTGCCAGCAGTTTATGGAGCCGGGGGTCAGAGCAGTTCTTC. Its translation: CASSLWSRGSEQFF. The chain uses TRBV28 and TRBJ2-1; TRBD2 might be the D (6 bases). The V end lost 0 bases, the J end lost 10 bases, and 13 bases lay between the germline ends. The germline CDR1 and CDR2 sequences are MDHEN and SYDVKM. This CDR3 spans 14 amino acids.

The chain carries TRBV15 and TRBJ1-2; D is unresolved. Germline-derived CDR1 and CDR2 are LNHNV and YYDKDF (reference sequence). The V end was cut by 0 bases, the J end by 3 bases, with 2 bases between. This CDR3 region has 12 residues. CDR3 protein: CATSREYYGYTF. CDR3 nucleotide sequence: TGTGCCACCAGCAGAGAATACTATGGCTACACCTTC. Combining the CDR3 with reference TRBV15 and TRBJ1-2 gives the whole variable domain DAMVIQNPRYQVTQFGKPVTLSCSQTLNHNVMYWYQQKSSQAPKLLFHYYDKDFNNEADTPDNFQSRRPNTSFCFLDIRSPGLGDTAMYLCATSREYYGYTFGSGTRLTVV.

This rearrangement joins TRBV5-1 to TRBJ2-2; TRBD2 matches at 16 bases. CDR1 and CDR2 from the germline V gene are SGHRS and YFSETQ. V dropped 4 bases and J dropped 4; count of bases not matched to a gene: 4. The CDR3 is made up of 17 amino acids. CDR3 loop: CASSLGLAGGLTGELFF. The CDR3 bases are TGCGCCAGCAGCCTGGGACTAGCGGGGGGGCTCACCGGGGAGCTGTTTTTT.

The chain couples TRBV7-8 to TRBJ2-3; weak D call: TRBD1 (6 bases). The germline V gene encodes CDR1 SGHVS and CDR2 FQNEAQ. Between the trimmed V and J ends, which lost 4 bases and 5 bases, there was a span of 10 bases. The CDR3 sequence is 13 residues long. CDR3 sequence reads: CASSYPRGDTQYF. The CDR3 DNA sequence: TGTGCCAGCAGCTATCCCAGGGGAGATACGCAGTATTTT.

The chain employs TRBV11-2 and TRBJ2-5, with 7 bases lining up with TRBD1. Trimming took 1 base from V and 1 from J; bases not matched to a gene: 0. The CDR3 spans 14 residues. In germline, CDR1 is SGHAT, CDR2 FQNNGV. The CDR3 DNA reads as TGTGCCAGCAGCTTAGCAGGGGGCCAAGAGACCCAGTACTTC. Translation: CASSLAGGQETQYF.

The CDR3 DNA sequence: TGTGCCAGCAGCTTAGCCACACAGATCCCCAATCAGCCCCAGCATTTT. Translation gives CASSLATQIPNQPQHF. The rearrangement uses TRBV7-8 and TRBJ1-5; D is ambiguous. Germline V gene data show CDR1 as SGHVS and CDR2 as FQNEAQ. The CDR3 is 16 amino acids. V lost 0 bases to trimming and J lost 3 bases, with 12 bases between them. The whole variable domain, remainder taken from reference TRBV7-8 and TRBJ1-5, is GAGVSQSPRYKVAKRGQDVALRCDPISGHVSLFWYQQALGQGPEFLTYFQNEAQLDKSGLPSDRFFAERPEGSVSTLKIQRTQQEDSAVYLCASSLATQIPNQPQHFGDGTRLSIL.

The chain is built from TRBV5-4 and TRBJ1-1, with TRBD1 matching over 10 bases. V lost 4 bases, J lost 3 bases, and 3 bases stayed unmatched. The CDR3 consists of 14 residues. CDR1 SGHNT and CDR2 YYREEE come from the germline V gene (reference sequence). The DNA of the CDR3 is TGTGCCAGCAGCCGCGGACAGGGGGACACTGAAGCTTTCTTT. Protein sequence: CASSRGQGDTEAFF.

The chain combines TRBV7-9 with TRBJ2-3; 7 bases fit TRBD2. The CDR3 is 14 residues long. J lost 4 bases, V lost 4 bases, and 5 bases had no gene match. The germline gives CDR1 SEHNR, CDR2 FQNEAQ (reference sequence). CDR3 protein: CASSSEGLSDTQYF. CDR3 DNA: TGTGCCAGCAGCTCCGAGGGACTATCAGATACGCAGTATTTT.

This chain joins TRBV7-9 and TRBJ1-1, with D possibly being TRBD1 (5 bases). The CDR3 contains 13 residues. The germline CDR1 and CDR2 sequences are SEHNR and FQNEAQ (reference sequence). The V and J ends lost 2 bases and 10 bases respectively, with 14 bases between them. CDR3 amino acids: CASSLTEGLRAFF. DNA for the CDR3: TGTGCCAGCAGCTTAACCGAGGGGCTGAGAGCTTTCTTT.

This sequence joins TRBV19 and TRBJ2-7, with a weak D call TRBD2 (6 bases). V was cut by 5 bases and J by 6 bases, with 14 bases left in between. Looked up from germline, CDR1 is LNHDA and CDR2 is SQIVND (reference sequence). The CDR3 length is 13 residues. The DNA for the CDR3 is TGTGCCAGTAGTTGGCAGGGAGGTCTCGAGCAGTACTTC. Its protein is CASSWQGGLEQYF.

This sequence joins TRBV7-2 and TRBJ1-2; D possibly corresponds to TRBD1 (6 bases). The germline V gene has CDR1 SGHTA and CDR2 FQGNSA. The CDR3 is 13 amino acids. V was pared by 5 bases and J by 2 bases, with 9 bases between. CDR3 DNA: TGTGCCAGCAGCCCGGGACACAACTATGGCTACACCTTC. Protein product: CASSPGHNYGYTF.

In DNA form, the CDR3 reads TGCGCCAGCAGCCAAAGGACGGACACTGAAAAACTGTTTTTT. It codes for CASSQRTDTEKLFF. The chain employs TRBV4-1 and TRBJ1-4; tentatively, D is TRBD1 (5 bases). Looked up from germline, CDR1 is MGHRA and CDR2 is YSYEKL. V was trimmed by 2 bases and J by 7 bases, leaving 11 bases between them. The CDR3 has 14 amino acids.

The chain uses TRBV7-9 and TRBJ2-3; 8 bases align to TRBD2. The CDR3 has 13 amino acids. The trim removed 4 bases at V and 5 bases at J, leaving 2 bases unmatched. Germline V gene lookup returns CDR1 SEHNR and CDR2 FQNEAQ (reference sequence). CDR3 region: CASSYGGVDTQYF. The CDR3 DNA is TGTGCCAGCAGCTACGGGGGGGTAGATACGCAGTATTTT.

The chain has TRBV4-2 and TRBJ2-5; weak D call: TRBD2 (6 bases). Germline CDR1 reads LGHNA; CDR2 reads YNFKEQ. V was trimmed by 2 bases and J by 2 bases, leaving 12 bases between them. The CDR3 covers 15 residues. DNA of the CDR3: TGTGCCAGCAGCCAACCCCTAGGGAGGCAAGAGACCCAGTACTTC. It yields the protein CASSQPLGRQETQYF.

J is TRBJ2-7 and V is TRBV10-3; unclear D gene. The germline gives CDR1 ENHRY, CDR2 SYGVKD. The CDR3 covers 12 residues. Deletions cut 6 bases from V and 5 bases from J, with 11 bases between. DNA for the CDR3: TGTGCCATCAGCCCTGATCGGGACGAGCAGTACTTC. Its translation is CAISPDRDEQYF.

This sequence joins TRBV27 and TRBJ1-1; D might be TRBD1 (6 bases). Per the germline V gene, CDR1 is MNHEY and CDR2 is SMNVEV (reference sequence). CDR3 length equals 14 residues. V was clipped by 1 base and J by 4 bases, with 10 bases between them. CDR3 sequence: CASSLLAGATEAFF. The CDR3, as DNA: TGTGCCAGCAGTTTATTGGCAGGGGCCACTGAAGCTTTCTTT.

The chain recombines TRBV7-3 with TRBJ2-1; no reliable D call. V was cut by 1 base and J by 7 bases, with 8 bases left in between. Germline V lookup: CDR1 SGHTA, CDR2 FQGTGA. The CDR3 loop spans 13 amino acids. The CDR3 nucleotides read TGTGCCAGCAGCTTAAGCTGGGGAAATGAGCAGTTCTTC. Translated, it gives CASSLSWGNEQFF. The whole variable domain, filled in from reference TRBV7-3 and TRBJ2-1, reads GAGVSQTPSNKVTEKGKYVELRCDPISGHTALYWYRQSLGQGPEFLIYFQGTGAADDSGLPNDRFFAVRPEGSVSTLKIQRTERGDSAVYLCASSLSWGNEQFFGPGTRLTVL.

The genes are TRBV19 and TRBJ2-1; D is unresolved. The V gene's germline CDR1 is LNHDA and CDR2 SQIVND (reference sequence). The CDR3 has 13 residues. The V gene lost 1 base and the J gene lost 10 bases, with 11 bases spanning the gap. The CDR3 region is CASSIGRGFEQFF. DNA for the CDR3: TGTGCCAGTAGTATAGGACGAGGCTTCGAGCAGTTCTTC.

J is TRBJ1-5 and V is TRBV5-4, with unresolved D. V was shortened by 4 bases and J by 5 bases, with 13 bases between the two germline ends. There are 14 residues in the CDR3. The germline V gene encodes CDR1 SGHNT and CDR2 YYREEE (reference sequence). The CDR3 DNA sequence: TGTGCCAGCAGCCCGGACCTCCGGGATCAGCCCCAGCATTTT. Protein: CASSPDLRDQPQHF.

This chain links TRBV19 with TRBJ1-6, with D possibly matching TRBD1 (5 bases). Trimming took 5 bases from V and 3 from J, leaving 11 bases between them. The CDR3 extends over 15 amino acids. Germline values: CDR1 LNHDA, CDR2 SQIVND (reference sequence). The CDR3 DNA reads TGTGCCAGTAGTCAACCGGGACTCTATAATTCACCCCTCCACTTT. It specifies CASSQPGLYNSPLHF.

This clone occurred once. The chain has TRBV7-8 and TRBJ2-5, with 11 bases identical to TRBD1. The J call may not be correct, given that the DNA end is closer to TRBJ2-7. This CDR3 contains 18 residues. The germline CDR1 and CDR2 sequences are SGHVS and FQNEAQ. The CDR3 nucleotides read TGTGCCAGCACCCTCGGGAGGCCCGGGGACAGGGGGGGCTACGAGCAGTACTTC. As protein: CASTLGRPGDRGGYEQYF.

The chain carries TRBV28 and TRBJ2-5; perhaps TRBD2 as D (6 bases). CDR1 MDHEN and CDR2 SYDVKM come from the germline V gene. The V gene lost 6 bases and the J gene lost 4 bases, with 15 bases spanning the gap. This CDR3 is built from 14 residues. The CDR3 sequence is CASSAQVGGETQYF. The CDR3 DNA is TGTGCCAGCAGCGCCCAAGTGGGGGGAGAGACCCAGTACTTC.

The chain links TRBV2 to TRBJ1-4; D unclear. There are 13 residues in the CDR3. V was cut by 10 bases and J by 8 bases, with 17 bases left in between. CDR1 and CDR2 (germline): SNHLY, FYNNEI. The CDR3 loop is CATSSLSGEKLFF. The CDR3 nucleotides read TGTGCCACTTCGAGCCTGTCGGGAGAAAAACTGTTTTTT.

The V and J genes are TRBV28 and TRBJ2-4; no clear D gene. CDR1 is MDHEN and CDR2 is SYDVKM in the germline V gene. The CDR3 is 16 amino acids. V lost 2 bases and J 0 bases, leaving 11 bases between the germline ends. The CDR3 region is CASSLGQALAKNIQYF. The CDR3 DNA reads TGTGCCAGCAGTTTAGGGCAGGCCTTAGCCAAAAACATTCAGTACTTC.